These 7 T cell receptor beta chains were sequenced from one sample in a study of blood T cell repertoires in COVID-19. Using immunoSEQ multiplex PCR, the repertoire was profiled, and TCRdb retains in-frame clones only, with some absent. The profile covers 50,000 to 75,000 clones, with around 93% appearing a single time and roughly 2.7% taken by the ten largest. Specimen: peripheral blood. The receptors stem from a man aged 65 to 85 with active COVID-19.

The chain joins TRBV5-5 to TRBJ1-4; TRBD1 might be the D (6 bases). Germline loops: CDR1 SGHKS, CDR2 YYEKEE (reference sequence). The V end was cut by 0 bases, the J end by 6 bases, with 12 bases between. The CDR3 consists of 15 residues. The CDR3 DNA follows: TGTGCCAGCAGCTTGGAAGCGGGGGCGTATGAAAAACTGTTTTTT. Amino acid sequence: CASSLEAGAYEKLFF.

The chain combines TRBV5-6 with TRBJ1-2; maybe TRBD1 (5 bases). The germline V gene encodes CDR1 SGHDT and CDR2 YYEEEE. The CDR3 length is 15 residues. V was trimmed by 0 bases and J by 5 bases, leaving 14 bases between them. CDR3 amino acids: CASSLGQSILYGYTF. DNA for the CDR3: TGTGCCAGCAGCTTGGGACAGTCTATATTATATGGCTACACCTTC.

This clone was observed a single time. The chain is built from TRBV12-3 or TRBV12-4 and TRBJ1-1; D gene unclear. There are 12 residues in the CDR3. Trimming shortened V by 8 bases and J by 1 base, and 8 bases separated the two germline ends. CDR3 DNA: TGTGCCAGCGGCTTTGGGAACACTGAAGCTTTCTTT. Translated: CASGFGNTEAFF.

The chain employs TRBV5-1 and TRBJ2-2; D remains ambiguous. This CDR3 has 15 residues. The ends were cut back, 1 base at V and 0 bases at J, with 7 bases in the middle. The V gene's germline CDR1 is SGHRS and CDR2 YFSETQ. The CDR3 sequence: CASSLQASNTGELFF. The CDR3, as DNA: TGCGCCAGCAGCTTGCAAGCTTCGAACACCGGGGAGCTGTTTTTT.

This rearrangement joins TRBV5-1 to TRBJ2-1, with D perhaps TRBD2 (5 bases). CDR3 length: 13 amino acids. CDR1 is SGHRS, CDR2 YFSETQ, per germline. V gave up 4 bases and J gave up 8 bases, with 13 bases separating them. CDR3: CASSPEANHEQFF. CDR3 nucleotide sequence: TGCGCCAGCAGCCCGGAGGCCAATCATGAGCAGTTCTTC.

This clone was seen a single time. The chain is built from TRBV10-3 and TRBJ2-5, with D possibly matching TRBD2 (6 bases). This CDR3 spans 12 amino acids. Between the trimmed V and J ends, which lost 10 bases and 2 bases, there was a span of 11 bases. The germline gives CDR1 ENHRY, CDR2 SYGVKD. As DNA, the CDR3 is TGTGCCACAGGGACTTCTCAAGAGACCCAGTACTTC. Translation gives CATGTSQETQYF.

J is TRBJ1-4 and V is TRBV18, with D unresolved. V lost 4 bases, J lost 5 bases, and 11 bases lay in between. Germline CDR1 reads KGHSH; CDR2 reads LQKENI. CDR3 length: 14 amino acids. The CDR3 coding sequence is TGTGCCAGCTCACTTGGCAGAACAAATGAAAAACTGTTTTTT. Amino acid sequence: CASSLGRTNEKLFF.